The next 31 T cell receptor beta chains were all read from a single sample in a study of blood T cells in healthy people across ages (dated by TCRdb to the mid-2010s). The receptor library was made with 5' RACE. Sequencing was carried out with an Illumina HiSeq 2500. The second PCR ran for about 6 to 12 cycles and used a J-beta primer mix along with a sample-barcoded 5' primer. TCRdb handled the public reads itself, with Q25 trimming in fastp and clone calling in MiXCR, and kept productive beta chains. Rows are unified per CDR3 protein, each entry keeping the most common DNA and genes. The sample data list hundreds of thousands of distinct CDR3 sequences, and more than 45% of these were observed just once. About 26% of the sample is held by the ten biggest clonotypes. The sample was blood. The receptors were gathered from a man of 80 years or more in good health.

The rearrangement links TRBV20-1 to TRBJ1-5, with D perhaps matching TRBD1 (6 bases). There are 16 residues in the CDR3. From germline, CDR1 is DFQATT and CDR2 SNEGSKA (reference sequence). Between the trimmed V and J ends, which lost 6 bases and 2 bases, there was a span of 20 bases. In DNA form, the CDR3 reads TGCAGTGCCCTGGGGGGGGCCTTGGTCGGCAATCAGCCCCAGCATTTT. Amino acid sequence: CSALGGALVGNQPQHF.

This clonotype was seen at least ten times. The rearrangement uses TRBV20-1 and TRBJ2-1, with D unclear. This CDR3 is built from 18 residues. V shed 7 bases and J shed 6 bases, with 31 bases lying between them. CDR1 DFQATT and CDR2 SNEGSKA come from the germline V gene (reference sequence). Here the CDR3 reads CSVRPLGLILLKGNEQFF. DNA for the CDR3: TGCAGTGTCCGGCCCCTGGGCCTTATCCTTCTTAAGGGCAATGAGCAGTTCTTC.

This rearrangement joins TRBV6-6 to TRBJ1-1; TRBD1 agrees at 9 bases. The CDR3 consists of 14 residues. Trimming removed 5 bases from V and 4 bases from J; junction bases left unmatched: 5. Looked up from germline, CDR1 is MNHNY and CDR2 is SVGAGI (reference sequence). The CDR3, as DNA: TGTGCCAGCAGTCTTACAGGGGGCACCACTGAAGCTTTCTTT. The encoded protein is CASSLTGGTTEAFF.

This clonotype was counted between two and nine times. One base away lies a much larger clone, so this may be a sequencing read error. CDR3 coding DNA: TGTGCCAGCAGTGACGGGGCATTTTCCTACGAGCAGTACTTC. Translation gives CASSDGAFSYEQYF. The chain links TRBV6-6 to TRBJ2-7, with D perhaps TRBD1 or TRBD2 (5 bases each). Per germline, CDR1 MNHNY and CDR2 SVGAGI (reference sequence). The CDR3 sequence is 14 residues long. V shed 5 bases and J shed 1 base, with 12 bases lying between them.

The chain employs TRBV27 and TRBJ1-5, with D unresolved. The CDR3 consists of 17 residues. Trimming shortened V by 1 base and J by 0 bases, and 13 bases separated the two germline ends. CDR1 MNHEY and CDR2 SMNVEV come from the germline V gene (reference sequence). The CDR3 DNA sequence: TGTGCCAGCAGTTTATTACTGGTCTGCTATAGCAATCAGCCCCAGCATTTT. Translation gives CASSLLLVCYSNQPQHF.

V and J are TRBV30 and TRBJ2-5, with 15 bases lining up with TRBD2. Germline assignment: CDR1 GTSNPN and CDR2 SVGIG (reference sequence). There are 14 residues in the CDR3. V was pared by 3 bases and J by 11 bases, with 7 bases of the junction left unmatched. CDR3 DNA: TGTGCCTGGAGCATAACGGGACTAGCGGGGGGACAGTACTTC. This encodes CAWSITGLAGGQYF.

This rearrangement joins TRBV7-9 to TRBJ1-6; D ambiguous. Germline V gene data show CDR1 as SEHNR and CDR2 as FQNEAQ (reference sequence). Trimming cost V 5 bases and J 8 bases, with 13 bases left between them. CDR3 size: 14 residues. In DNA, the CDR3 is TGTGCCAGCAGCCGCGAGGGTCGGGATTCACCCCTCCACTTT. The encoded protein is CASSREGRDSPLHF.

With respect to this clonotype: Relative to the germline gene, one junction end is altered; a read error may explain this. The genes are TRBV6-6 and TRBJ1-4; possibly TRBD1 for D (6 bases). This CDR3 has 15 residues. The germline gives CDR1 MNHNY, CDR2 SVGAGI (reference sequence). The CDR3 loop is CAGSYGGATNEKLFF. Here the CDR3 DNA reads TGTGCCGGCAGTTACGGGGGCGCAACTAATGAAAAACTGTTTTTT.

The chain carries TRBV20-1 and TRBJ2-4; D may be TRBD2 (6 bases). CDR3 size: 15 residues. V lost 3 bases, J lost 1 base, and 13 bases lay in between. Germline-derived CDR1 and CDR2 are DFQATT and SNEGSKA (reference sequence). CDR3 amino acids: CSARRPGVAKNIQYF. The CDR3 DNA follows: TGCAGTGCTAGGAGACCGGGGGTGGCCAAAAACATTCAGTACTTC.

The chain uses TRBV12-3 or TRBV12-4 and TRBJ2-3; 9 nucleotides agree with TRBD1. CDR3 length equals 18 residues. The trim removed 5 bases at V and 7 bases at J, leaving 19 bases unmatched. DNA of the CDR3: TGTGCCAGCAGTCCACAGGACAGGGGACTACTTCGCACCAATACGCAGTATTTT. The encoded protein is CASSPQDRGLLRTNTQYF.

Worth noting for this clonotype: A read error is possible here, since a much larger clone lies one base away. CDR3 coding DNA: TGTGCCGGCAGTACCTCGCGACAGGAGCCCTACGAGCAGTACTTC. Translated, it gives CAGSTSRQEPYEQYF. The V gene is TRBV6-6, the J gene TRBJ2-7; a possible D gene is TRBD1 (6 bases). The length of the CDR3 is 15 residues. Germline assignment: CDR1 MNHNY and CDR2 SVGAGI (reference sequence).

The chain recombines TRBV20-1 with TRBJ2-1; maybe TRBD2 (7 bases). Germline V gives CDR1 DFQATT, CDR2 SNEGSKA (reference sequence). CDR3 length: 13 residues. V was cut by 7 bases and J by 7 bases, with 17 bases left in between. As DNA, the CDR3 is TGCAGTGGGGGGGGGCCATTTCAGAATGAGCAGTTCTTC. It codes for CSGGGPFQNEQFF.

DNA of the CDR3: TGCGCCAGCAGTTCCGGGACTCCGGCGGGGGAGCAGTTCTTC. This sequence encodes CASSSGTPAGEQFF. The V call is TRBV5-1, the J call TRBJ2-1; D might be TRBD2 (6 bases). The CDR3 runs 14 residues. V was pared by 5 bases and J by 10 bases, with 19 bases between. Germline V gives CDR1 SGHRS, CDR2 YFSETQ.

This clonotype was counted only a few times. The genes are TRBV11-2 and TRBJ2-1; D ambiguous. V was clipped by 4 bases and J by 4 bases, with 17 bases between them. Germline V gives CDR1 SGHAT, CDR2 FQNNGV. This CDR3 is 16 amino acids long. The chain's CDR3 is CASSSSGGIRYNEQFF. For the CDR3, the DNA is TGTGCCAGCAGCTCATCGGGCGGTATAAGATACAATGAGCAGTTCTTC. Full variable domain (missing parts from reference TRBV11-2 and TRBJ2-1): EAGVAQSPRYKIIEKRQSVAFWCNPISGHATLYWYQQILGQGPKLLIQFQNNGVVDDSQLPKDRFSAERLKGVDSTLKIQPAKLEDSAVYLCASSSSGGIRYNEQFFGPGTRLTVL.

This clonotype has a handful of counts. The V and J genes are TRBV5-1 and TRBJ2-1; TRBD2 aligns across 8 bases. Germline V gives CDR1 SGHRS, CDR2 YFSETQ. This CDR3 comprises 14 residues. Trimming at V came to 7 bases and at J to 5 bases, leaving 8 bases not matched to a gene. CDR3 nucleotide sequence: TGCGCCAGCCGATTGGCGGGGGGTCACAATGAGCAGTTCTTC. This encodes CASRLAGGHNEQFF.

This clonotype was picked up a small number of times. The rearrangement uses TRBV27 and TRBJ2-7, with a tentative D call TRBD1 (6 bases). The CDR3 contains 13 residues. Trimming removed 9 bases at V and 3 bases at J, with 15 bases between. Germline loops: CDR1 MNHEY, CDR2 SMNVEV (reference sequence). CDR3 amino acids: CASNRENFYEQYF. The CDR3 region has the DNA TGTGCCAGTAACAGGGAAAACTTCTACGAGCAGTACTTC.

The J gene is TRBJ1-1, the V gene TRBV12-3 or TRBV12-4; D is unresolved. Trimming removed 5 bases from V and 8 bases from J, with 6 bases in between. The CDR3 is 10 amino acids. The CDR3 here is CASSPKEAFF. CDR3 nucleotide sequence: TGTGCCAGCAGTCCTAAAGAAGCTTTCTTT.

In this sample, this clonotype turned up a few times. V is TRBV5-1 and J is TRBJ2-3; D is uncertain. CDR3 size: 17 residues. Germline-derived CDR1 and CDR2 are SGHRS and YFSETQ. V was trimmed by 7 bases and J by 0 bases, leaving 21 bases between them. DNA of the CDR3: TGCGCCAGCGATCCAGGCCGCTCGACTTTTAGCACAGATACGCAGTATTTT. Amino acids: CASDPGRSTFSTDTQYF.

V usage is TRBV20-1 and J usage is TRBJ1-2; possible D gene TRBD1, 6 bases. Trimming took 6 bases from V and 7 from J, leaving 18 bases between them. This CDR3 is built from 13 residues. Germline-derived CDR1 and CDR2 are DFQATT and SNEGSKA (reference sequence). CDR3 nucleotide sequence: TGCAGTGCCTCGATGGGTACAGGGCGTGGCTACACCTTC. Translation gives CSASMGTGRGYTF.

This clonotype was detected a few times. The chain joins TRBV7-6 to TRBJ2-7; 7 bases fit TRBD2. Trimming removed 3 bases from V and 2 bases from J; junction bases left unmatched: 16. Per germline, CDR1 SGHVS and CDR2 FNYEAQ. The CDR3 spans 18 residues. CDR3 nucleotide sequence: TGTGCCAGCAGCTTTTGGGCCCCCCGCGGGAGCCTACCCTACGAGCAGTACTTC. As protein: CASSFWAPRGSLPYEQYF.

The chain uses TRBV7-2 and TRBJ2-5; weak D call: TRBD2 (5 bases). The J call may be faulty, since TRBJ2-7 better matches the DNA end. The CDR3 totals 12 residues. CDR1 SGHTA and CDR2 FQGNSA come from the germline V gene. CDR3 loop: CATAGGGYEQYF. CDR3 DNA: TGTGCCACCGCAGGTGGAGGCTACGAGCAGTACTTC.

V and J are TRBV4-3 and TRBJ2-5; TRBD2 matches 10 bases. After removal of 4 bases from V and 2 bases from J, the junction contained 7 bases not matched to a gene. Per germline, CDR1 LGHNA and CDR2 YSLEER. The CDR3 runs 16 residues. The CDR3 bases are TGCGCCAGCAGCCTAGGACTAGCGGAGACACAAGAGACCCAGTACTTC. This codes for CASSLGLAETQETQYF.

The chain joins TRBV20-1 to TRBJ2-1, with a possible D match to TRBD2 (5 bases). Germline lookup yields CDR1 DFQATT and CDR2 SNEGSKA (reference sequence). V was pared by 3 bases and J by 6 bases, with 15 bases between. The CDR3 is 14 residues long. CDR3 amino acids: CSASTPERPNEQFF. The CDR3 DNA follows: TGCAGTGCTAGTACGCCCGAGCGGCCCAATGAGCAGTTCTTC.

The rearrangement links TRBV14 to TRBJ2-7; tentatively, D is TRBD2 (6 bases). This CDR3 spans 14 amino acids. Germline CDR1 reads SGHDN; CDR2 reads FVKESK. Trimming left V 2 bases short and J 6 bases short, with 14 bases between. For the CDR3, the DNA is TGTGCCAGCAGCCAAACTAGCTTTGGGGTCGAGCAGTACTTC. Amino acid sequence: CASSQTSFGVEQYF.

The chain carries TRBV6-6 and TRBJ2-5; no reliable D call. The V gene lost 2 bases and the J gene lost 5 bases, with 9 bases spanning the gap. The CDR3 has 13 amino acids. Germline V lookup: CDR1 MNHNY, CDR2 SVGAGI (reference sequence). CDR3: CASSYPRQETQYF. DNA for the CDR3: TGTGCCAGCAGTTACCCACGCCAGGAGACCCAGTACTTC.

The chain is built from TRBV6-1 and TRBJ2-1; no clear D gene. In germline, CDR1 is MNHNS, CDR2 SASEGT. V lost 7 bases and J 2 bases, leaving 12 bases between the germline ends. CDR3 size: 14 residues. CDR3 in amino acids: CASTLGPPYNEQFF. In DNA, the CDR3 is TGTGCCAGCACGCTCGGACCACCCTACAATGAGCAGTTCTTC.

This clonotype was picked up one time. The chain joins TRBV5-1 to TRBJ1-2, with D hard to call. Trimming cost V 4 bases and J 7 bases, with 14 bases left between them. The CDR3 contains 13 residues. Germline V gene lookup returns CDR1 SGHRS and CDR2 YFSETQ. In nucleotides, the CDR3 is TGCGCCAGCAGCGGGGAGCGGGGTTTTGGCTACACCTTC. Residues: CASSGERGFGYTF.

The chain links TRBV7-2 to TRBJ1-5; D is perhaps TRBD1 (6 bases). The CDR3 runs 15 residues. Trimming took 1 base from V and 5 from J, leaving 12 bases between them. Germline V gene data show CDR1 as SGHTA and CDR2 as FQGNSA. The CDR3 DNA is TGTGCCAGCAGCTTAGAATCAGGGGTCTATCAGCCCCAGCATTTT. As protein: CASSLESGVYQPQHF.

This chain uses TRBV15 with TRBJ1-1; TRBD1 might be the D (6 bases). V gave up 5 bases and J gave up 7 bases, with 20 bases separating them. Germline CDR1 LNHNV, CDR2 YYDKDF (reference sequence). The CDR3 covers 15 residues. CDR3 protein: CATSSRPTGSREAFF. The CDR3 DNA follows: TGTGCCACCAGCTCCCGACCCACAGGGTCGCGTGAAGCTTTCTTT.

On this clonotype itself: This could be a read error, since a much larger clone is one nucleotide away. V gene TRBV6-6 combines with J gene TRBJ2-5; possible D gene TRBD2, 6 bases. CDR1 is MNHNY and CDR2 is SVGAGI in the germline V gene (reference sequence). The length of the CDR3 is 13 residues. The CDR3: CASSYRRGETRYF. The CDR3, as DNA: TGTGCCAGCAGTTACCGGAGGGGAGAGACCCGGTACTTC.

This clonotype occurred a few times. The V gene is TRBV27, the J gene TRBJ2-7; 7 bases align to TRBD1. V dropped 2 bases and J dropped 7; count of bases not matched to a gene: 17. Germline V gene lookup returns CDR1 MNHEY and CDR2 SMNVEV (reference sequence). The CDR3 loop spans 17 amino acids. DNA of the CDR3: TGTGCCAGCAGTTTAGATGGGACAGAAACATCTACGAATGAGCAGTACTTC. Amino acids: CASSLDGTETSTNEQYF.